Listed here are 24 T cell receptor beta chains from one sample, sequenced in a study of Graves' ophthalmopathy and Graves' hyperthyroidism (dated by TCRdb to the late 2010s). The sample was run on an Illumina HiSeq 2000. TCR beta CDR3 regions were amplified from RNA transcripts for repertoire sequencing. A first-round RT-PCR used HTBI primers with the Qiagen OneStep RT-PCR kit, followed by a second-round multiplex PCR, size selection and purification. TCRdb reran the public reads through fastp at Q25 and MiXCR, keeping productive beta chains. Each CDR3 protein appears once, grouped with its most common genes and DNA. The sample table contains around 1,000,000 distinct CDR3 sequences; only one count was recorded for 36% of them. The ten largest account for 11% of the sample. Sequencing was done on a sample of peripheral blood or thyroid tissue (not recorded which). These receptors originate from an adult man with Graves' hyperthyroidism.

The V call is TRBV5-1, the J call TRBJ1-1; D gene unclear. The germline V gene encodes CDR1 SGHRS and CDR2 YFSETQ. The V and J ends lost 0 bases and 2 bases respectively, with 14 bases between them. The CDR3 runs 16 residues. The CDR3 here is CASSLVMGIENTEAFF. The CDR3 bases are TGCGCCAGCAGCTTGGTCATGGGTATTGAAAACACTGAAGCTTTCTTT.

A remark on this clonotype: The germline gene is not matched at one end of the junction; a read error may be the cause. CDR3 DNA: TGTGCCAGCAGCTTGGGCGACGAGCAGCACTTC. Its protein is CASSLGDEQHF. This sequence joins TRBV7-2 and TRBJ2-7; no reliable D call. Germline V CDR1 and CDR2: SGHTA, FQGNSA. The CDR3 totals 11 residues.

In its sample, this clonotype was seen many times. The rearrangement joins TRBV20-1 to TRBJ1-5; no definite D call. CDR3 length equals 17 residues. Per the germline V gene, CDR1 is DFQATT and CDR2 is SNEGSKA (reference sequence). V lost 3 bases to trimming and J lost 0 bases, with 18 bases between them. The DNA of the CDR3 is TGCAGTGCTAGGGTGGATCAGGTTTATAATAGCAATCAGCCCCAGCATTTT. Protein product: CSARVDQVYNSNQPQHF.

This clonotype showed up just a few times. One junction end does not reproduce the germline sequence, and a read error may be involved. This rearrangement joins TRBV9 to TRBJ1-5; D is unresolved. This CDR3 has 15 residues. Germline loops: CDR1 SGDLS, CDR2 YYNGEE. The CDR3 protein is CASSQVKRRDQPQHF. The CDR3 nucleotides are TGCGCCAGCAGCCAAGTAAAGAGACGGGATCAGCCCCAGCATTTT.

This clonotype was detected a few times. The chain is built from TRBV12-3 or TRBV12-4 and TRBJ1-5, with 9 bases matching TRBD1. V lost 4 bases to trimming and J lost 7 bases; unmatched junction nucleotides: 20. The CDR3 covers 19 residues. CDR3 region: CASSSDRDRETGAKQPQHF. CDR3 bases: TGTGCCAGCAGTTCAGACCGGGACAGGGAAACCGGCGCAAAACAGCCCCAGCATTTT.

This chain connects TRBV7-2 to TRBJ2-7; possibly TRBD2 for D (5 bases). The V end lost 4 bases, the J end lost 3 bases, and 13 bases lay between the germline ends. The CDR3 is made up of 14 amino acids. Germline loops: CDR1 SGHTA, CDR2 FQGNSA. CDR3 coding DNA: TGTGCCAGCAGCTGGGATGGTGGAGGCTACGAGCAGTACTTC. This sequence encodes CASSWDGGGYEQYF.

CDR3 nucleotides: TGTGCCAGCAGTTACGGTCAGCGCCTAATCGAGACCCAGTACTTC. This gives the protein CASSYGQRLIETQYF. J is TRBJ2-5 and V is TRBV2; D gene uncertain. The CDR3 has 15 amino acids. V dropped 5 bases and J dropped 5 bases, with 18 bases sitting between them. Germline V gives CDR1 SNHLY, CDR2 FYNNEI.

The CDR3: CAIRPQGSPQPQHF. In DNA, the CDR3 is TGTGCCATCAGGCCACAGGGTAGCCCTCAGCCCCAGCATTTT. This chain connects TRBV10-3 to TRBJ1-5, with D tentatively TRBD1 (6 bases). With 6 bases removed from V and 6 bases from J, the gap between germline ends came to 15 bases. The germline V gene encodes CDR1 ENHRY and CDR2 SYGVKD. The length of the CDR3 is 14 residues.

This sequence joins TRBV6-5 and TRBJ2-7; TRBD1 agrees at 8 bases. With 2 bases clipped from V and 7 bases from J, the junction kept 10 bases outside the gene matches. This CDR3 is 15 amino acids long. Germline V gene data show CDR1 as MNHEY and CDR2 as SVGAGI. CDR3 loop: CASSYTQGADGEQYF. CDR3 nucleotides: TGTGCCAGCAGTTACACCCAGGGGGCGGACGGAGAGCAGTACTTC.

The rearrangement joins TRBV2 to TRBJ1-1; a weak D match, TRBD1 (6 bases). The V gene lost 4 bases and the J gene lost 2 bases, with 20 bases spanning the gap. There are 17 residues in the CDR3. Germline CDR1 SNHLY, CDR2 FYNNEI. DNA for the CDR3: TGTGCCAGCAGTGTGGGACAAGGGCAAGTATTCAACACTGAAGCTTTCTTT. Translation: CASSVGQGQVFNTEAFF.

This clonotype was observed many times. The V gene is TRBV4-1, the J gene TRBJ1-5; the D gene is possibly TRBD1 (6 bases). Looked up from germline, CDR1 is MGHRA and CDR2 is YSYEKL. CDR3 length equals 14 residues. V was cut by 0 bases and J by 8 bases, with 11 bases left in between. CDR3 protein: CASSQDWGGKPQHF. CDR3 DNA: TGCGCCAGCAGCCAAGACTGGGGGGGCAAGCCCCAGCATTTT.

With respect to this clonotype: The conserved final phenylalanine or tryptophan is absent from the CDR3, which likely points to a read error. No DNA is shown, since the ends of the CDR3 on it are uncertain; the CDR3 is the one TCRdb lists. The chain uses TRBV7-9 and TRBJ1-4. Germline CDR1 and CDR2: SEHNR and FQNEAQ (reference sequence). The length of the CDR3 is 10 amino acids, counting both ends. CDR3 residues: CASSLAGTNY.

The sample holds a few counts of this clonotype. The CDR3 region is CSVFLGFSYEQYF. The CDR3 DNA is TGCAGCGTTTTTTTGGGATTTTCCTACGAGCAGTACTTC. The chain employs TRBV29-1 and TRBJ2-7; D uncertain. This CDR3 region has 13 residues. Trimming cost V 5 bases and J 1 base, with 12 bases left between them. The germline CDR1 and CDR2 sequences are SQVTM and ANQGSEA.

The J gene is TRBJ1-5, the V gene TRBV10-3; D remains unclear. Germline V gives CDR1 ENHRY, CDR2 SYGVKD. This CDR3 comprises 15 residues. Trimming stripped 5 bases from V and 4 bases from J, with 15 bases between. The CDR3 spells CAISYITEKNQPQHF. Written as DNA, the CDR3 is TGTGCCATCAGTTACATAACCGAAAAAAATCAGCCCCAGCATTTT.

Remarks on this clonotype: A read error is possible here, since a much larger clone lies one base away. The rearrangement uses TRBV20-1 and TRBJ1-4, with no clear D. The CDR3 loop spans 12 amino acids. The V gene lost 8 bases and the J gene lost 5 bases, with 12 bases spanning the gap. From germline, CDR1 is DFQATT and CDR2 SNEGSKA (reference sequence). Here the CDR3 DNA reads TGCAGTACTGGTCGAGGAAATGAAAAACTGTTTTTT. Translating gives CSTGRGNEKLFF.

This clonotype was seen just once. The CDR3 does not end in the conserved phenylalanine or tryptophan, so this is likely a read error. This chain links TRBV18 with TRBJ1-1; tentative D call: TRBD1 (5 bases). Deletions cut 3 bases from V and 1 base from J, with 6 bases between. The CDR3 covers 13 residues. Germline V lookup: CDR1 KGHSH, CDR2 LQKENI. DNA for the CDR3: TGTGCCAGCTCACCCCAGGGGAACACTGAAGCTTTCTCT. Protein product: CASSPQGNTEAFS.

This clonotype has ten or more counts. V usage is TRBV7-8 and J usage is TRBJ2-7; a weak D match, TRBD1 (5 bases). This CDR3 has 13 residues. Germline V gives CDR1 SGHVS, CDR2 FQNEAQ. V was clipped by 7 bases and J by 4 bases, with 14 bases between them. Written as DNA, the CDR3 is TGTGCCAGCACCCCGGACACACCATACGAGCAGTACTTC. The encoded protein is CASTPDTPYEQYF.

The genes are TRBV29-1 and TRBJ1-1; no reliable D call. The CDR3 spans 13 residues. Trimming shortened V by 3 bases and J by 8 bases, and 16 bases separated the two germline ends. Looked up from germline, CDR1 is SQVTM and CDR2 is ANQGSEA. Here the CDR3 DNA reads TGCAGCGTTGAGACGGGAGGACGCACGGAAGCTTTCTTT. Its translation is CSVETGGRTEAFF.

V is TRBV24-1 and J is TRBJ1-4, with TRBD1 identical over 7 bases. CDR1 is KGHDR and CDR2 is SFDVKD in the germline V gene. The V and J ends lost 3 bases and 3 bases, in that order; junction bases with no gene match: 3. The CDR3 is 15 amino acids. The CDR3 region is CATSDRQGPNEKLFF. The CDR3, as DNA: TGTGCCACCAGTGATCGACAGGGACCTAATGAAAAACTGTTTTTT.

As for this clonotype: A much larger clonotype is one base distant, so this may be a read error. The V call is TRBV6-2 or TRBV6-3, the J call TRBJ1-5, with no clear D. The V gene lost 8 bases and the J gene lost 7 bases, with 15 bases spanning the gap. The length of the CDR3 is 13 residues. Germline CDR1 and CDR2: MNHEY and SVGEGT. CDR3 in amino acids: CASVKGLGQPQHF. For the CDR3, the DNA is TGTGCCAGCGTAAAGGGATTAGGGCAGCCCCAGCATTTT.

The rearrangement joins TRBV29-1 to TRBJ2-1, with D perhaps TRBD1 (6 bases). Trimming stripped 5 bases from V and 4 bases from J, with 12 bases between. Germline loops: CDR1 SQVTM, CDR2 ANQGSEA. The CDR3 totals 13 residues. The CDR3: CSVLDRKYNEQFF. For the CDR3, the DNA is TGCAGCGTTCTCGACAGGAAATACAATGAGCAGTTCTTC.

This clonotype was recorded many times. This rearrangement joins TRBV14 to TRBJ2-2; the match to TRBD2 covers 8 bases. This CDR3 is built from 16 residues. CDR1 is SGHDN and CDR2 is FVKESK in the germline V gene. Trimming cost V 3 bases and J 6 bases; bases outside gene matches: 9. This CDR3 reads CASSQTSGSLSGELFF. For the CDR3, the DNA is TGTGCCAGCAGCCAGACAAGCGGGAGCCTGTCCGGGGAGCTGTTTTTT.

The V gene is TRBV7-2, the J gene TRBJ2-7; either TRBD1 or TRBD2 may fit D (6 bases each). The V gene lost 5 bases and the J gene lost 3 bases, with 17 bases spanning the gap. Per the germline V gene, CDR1 is SGHTA and CDR2 is FQGNSA. The CDR3 length is 15 residues. The CDR3 protein is CASSPQGGDFYEQYF. The CDR3 DNA reads as TGTGCCAGCAGCCCACAGGGCGGGGATTTCTACGAGCAGTACTTC. Supplemented by reference TRBV7-2 and TRBJ2-7, the full variable domain reads GAGVSQSPSNKVTEKGKDVELRCDPISGHTALYWYRQSLGQGLEFLIYFQGNSAPDKSGLPSDRFSAERTGGSVSTLTIQRTQQEDSAVYLCASSPQGGDFYEQYFGPGTRLTVT.

About this clonotype itself: This may come from a read error, since a much larger clone is one base off. The chain joins TRBV5-6 to TRBJ1-2, with a possible D match to TRBD1 (6 bases). This CDR3 is built from 14 residues. The germline V gene encodes CDR1 SGHDT and CDR2 YYEEEE. The CDR3: CAGSLGGTPNGYTF. DNA of the CDR3: TGTGCCGGCAGCTTAGGTGGGACACCTAATGGCTACACCTTC. Looking up the rest from reference TRBV5-6 and TRBJ1-2 gives the full variable domain: DAGVTQSPTHLIKTRGQQVTLRCSPKSGHDTVSWYQQALGQGPQFIFQYYEEEERQRGNFPDRFSGHQFPNYSSELNVNALLLGDSALYLCAGSLGGTPNGYTFGSGTRLTVV.